This T cell receptor (beta chain) originates from a study of early T cells in non-severe SARS-CoV-2 infection (dated by TCRdb to about 2021). The study in broad terms: Because TCR sequencing was done on bulk RNA from unsorted whole blood, the alpha and beta chains could not be paired.

The study at large found these results: VDJdb matching was skewed toward anti-spike CD8 responses and likely underestimated virus-specific expansions by missing private and CD4 specificities.

Regarding this clonotype: No antigen is known for it. A much more abundant neighbour one base away suggests this may be a read error.

The library was built by means of 5' RACE. TCRdb names NextSeq 500 as the instrument used. Unique molecular identifiers were attached to individual cDNA molecules in the TCR library protocol so that sequencing error and PCR bias could be corrected. Sequencing covered both TCR alpha and beta chains, and within each sample the abundances of alpha and beta sequences were tightly co-correlated. The original pipeline was this. Decombinator V4 was used to annotate the V gene, J gene and CDR3 of the TCR sequences. TCRs were defined as expanded if a significant change between any two time points was detected under a Poisson model with p below 0.0001. Abundances of TCRs were expressed as counts per million after normalisation to the total number of TCRs sequenced in each sample. MAIT TCRs were defined by TRAV1-2 paired with TRAJ12, TRAJ20 or TRAJ33, and iNKT TCRs by TRAV10 paired with TRAJ18. VDJdb, accessed 1 November 2021, was searched for CMV, EBV and SARS-CoV-2 annotated TCRs, with TCRs annotated for multiple antigens excluded. TCRdb reprocessing: public reads trimmed at Q25 with fastp, clones called with MiXCR, in-frame beta chains kept. Rows are combined by CDR3 protein, so each entry shows the most common genes and DNA. The V and J calls and clone size come from TCRdb's table, not from the authors' own analysis. Counted in this sample were 80,000 to 95,000 distinct CDR3 sequences; roughly 14% of them appeared once. The ten largest clones capture approximately 0.62% of the sample.

CDR3 length: 14 amino acids, cysteine to phenylalanine. The kept DNA is CDR3 alone, 42 bases in frame from the first base. Based on the germline V gene, the CDR1 and CDR2 sequences are KGHSH and LQKENI. The study was a case-control design nested within a healthcare worker cohort in London, UK, with weekly nasopharyngeal swab PCR tests and blood sampling. Healthcare workers were recruited during the week of the UK lockdown, between 23 and 31 March 2020, and followed weekly for up to roughly 16 weeks. Material for sequencing was whole blood. The chain employs TRBV18 and TRBJ2-3; TRBD2 is a weak D gene call, 5 bases matching. The TCR was taken from an adult who was a healthcare worker with PCR-confirmed SARS-CoV-2 infection or an uninfected control (not recorded which). The CDR3 reads CASSAQDLADTRYF. At the DNA level, the sequence is TGTGCCAGCTCGGCCCAGGATCTAGCCGATACGCGGTATTTT.